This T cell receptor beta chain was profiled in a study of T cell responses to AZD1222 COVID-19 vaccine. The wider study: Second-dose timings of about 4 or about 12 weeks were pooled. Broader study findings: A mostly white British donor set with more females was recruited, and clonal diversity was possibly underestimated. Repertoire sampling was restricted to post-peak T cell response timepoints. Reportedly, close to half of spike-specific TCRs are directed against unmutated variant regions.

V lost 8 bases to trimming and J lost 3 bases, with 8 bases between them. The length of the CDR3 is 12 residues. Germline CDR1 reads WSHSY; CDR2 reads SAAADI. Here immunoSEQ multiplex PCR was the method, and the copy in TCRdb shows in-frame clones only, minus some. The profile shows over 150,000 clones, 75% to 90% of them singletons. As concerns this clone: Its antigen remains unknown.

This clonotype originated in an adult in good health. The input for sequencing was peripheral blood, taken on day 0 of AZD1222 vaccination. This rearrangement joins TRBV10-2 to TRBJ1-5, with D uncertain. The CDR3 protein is CASGPPNQPQHF. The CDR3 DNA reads TGCGCCAGCGGACCCCCCAATCAGCCCCAGCATTTT.